This TCR beta chain derives from a study of T cell responses to AZD1222 COVID-19 vaccine. Remarks on this clone: The antigen is undetermined.

Sequencing used immunoSEQ multiplex PCR; TCRdb keeps in-frame clones, though not all of them. Of some 170,000 clones listed, 85% to 95% are singletons. Findings of the study overall: Donors in the cohort were predominantly white British and more often female, and clonal diversity was possibly underestimated.

The V and J ends lost 1 base and 5 bases respectively, with 14 bases between them. In germline, CDR1 is SGHDN, CDR2 FVKESK. The CDR3 has 15 amino acids. This clonotype was obtained from an adult in good health. The sample was peripheral blood, taken on day 0 of AZD1222 vaccination. The gene calls are TRBV14 and TRBJ1-2; perhaps TRBD1 as D (6 bases). The DNA for the CDR3 is TGTGCCAGCAGCCAAGCCAGGGGAGTCCCTTATGGCTACACCTTC. Its translation: CASSQARGVPYGYTF.